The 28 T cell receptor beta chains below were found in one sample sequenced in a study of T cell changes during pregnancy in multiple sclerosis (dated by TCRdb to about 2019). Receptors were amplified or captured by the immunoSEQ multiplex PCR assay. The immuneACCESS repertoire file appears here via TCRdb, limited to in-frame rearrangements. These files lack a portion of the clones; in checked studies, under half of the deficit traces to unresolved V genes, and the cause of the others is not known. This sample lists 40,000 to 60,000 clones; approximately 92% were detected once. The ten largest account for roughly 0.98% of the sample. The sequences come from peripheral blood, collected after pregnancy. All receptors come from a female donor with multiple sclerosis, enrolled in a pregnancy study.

CDR3 sequence (DNA): TGTGCCAGCAGCCTCGGACTAGCGGGGGTTGGTGAGACCCAGTACTTC. As protein: CASSLGLAGVGETQYF. The J gene is TRBJ2-5, the V gene TRBV11-2; 13 bases line up with TRBD2. Germline V gives CDR1 SGHAT, CDR2 FQNNGV. V shed 5 bases and J 5 bases; nucleotides not matched to a gene: 8. The CDR3 is 16 residues long. The full variable domain, completed using reference TRBV11-2 and TRBJ2-5, is EAGVAQSPRYKIIEKRQSVAFWCNPISGHATLYWYQQILGQGPKLLIQFQNNGVVDDSQLPKDRFSAERLKGVDSTLKIQPAKLEDSAVYLCASSLGLAGVGETQYFGPGTRLLVL.

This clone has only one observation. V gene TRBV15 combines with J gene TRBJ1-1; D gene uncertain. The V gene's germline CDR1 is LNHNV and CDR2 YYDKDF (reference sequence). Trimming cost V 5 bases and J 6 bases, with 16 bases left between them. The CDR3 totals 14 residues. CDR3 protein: CATSWRRFPPEAFF. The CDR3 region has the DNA TGTGCCACCAGCTGGAGGCGGTTTCCCCCTGAAGCTTTCTTT.

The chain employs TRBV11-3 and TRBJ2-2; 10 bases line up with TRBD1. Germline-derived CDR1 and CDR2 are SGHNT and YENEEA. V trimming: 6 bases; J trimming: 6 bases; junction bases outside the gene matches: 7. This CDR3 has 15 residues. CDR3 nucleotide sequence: TGTGCCAGCAGTAGGGGACAGGGGAAGGCCGGGGAGCTGTTTTTT. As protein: CASSRGQGKAGELFF.

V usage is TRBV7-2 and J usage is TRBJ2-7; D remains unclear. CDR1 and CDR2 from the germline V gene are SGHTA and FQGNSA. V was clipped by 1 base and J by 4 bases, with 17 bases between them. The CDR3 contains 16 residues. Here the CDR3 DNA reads TGTGCCAGCAGCTTAGTGGGCTCGGTTCTAACATACGAGCAGTACTTC. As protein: CASSLVGSVLTYEQYF.

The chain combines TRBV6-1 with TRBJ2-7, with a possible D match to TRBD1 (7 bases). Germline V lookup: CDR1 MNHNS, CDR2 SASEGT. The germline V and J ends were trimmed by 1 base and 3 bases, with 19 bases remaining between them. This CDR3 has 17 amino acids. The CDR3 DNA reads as TGTGCCAGCAGTGAAGTTGTCAGGGGGGTTTCTGGCTACGAGCAGTACTTC. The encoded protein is CASSEVVRGVSGYEQYF.

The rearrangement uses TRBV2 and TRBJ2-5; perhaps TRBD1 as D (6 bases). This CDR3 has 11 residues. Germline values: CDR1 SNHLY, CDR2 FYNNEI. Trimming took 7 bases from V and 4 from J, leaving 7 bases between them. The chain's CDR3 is CASKTGETQYF. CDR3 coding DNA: TGTGCCAGCAAGACAGGAGAGACCCAGTACTTC.

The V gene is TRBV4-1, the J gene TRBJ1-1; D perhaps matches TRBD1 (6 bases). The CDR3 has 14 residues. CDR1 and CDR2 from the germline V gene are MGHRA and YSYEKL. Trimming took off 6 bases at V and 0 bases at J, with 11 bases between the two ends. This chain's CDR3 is CASRKQGMNTEAFF. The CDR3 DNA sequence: TGCGCCAGCAGGAAACAGGGAATGAACACTGAAGCTTTCTTT.

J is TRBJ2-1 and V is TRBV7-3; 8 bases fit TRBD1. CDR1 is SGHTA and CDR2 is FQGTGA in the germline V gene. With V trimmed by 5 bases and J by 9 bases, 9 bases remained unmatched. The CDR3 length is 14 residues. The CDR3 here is CASSRGQGLGEQFF. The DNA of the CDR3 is TGTGCCAGCAGCCGAGGACAGGGTCTGGGTGAGCAGTTCTTC.

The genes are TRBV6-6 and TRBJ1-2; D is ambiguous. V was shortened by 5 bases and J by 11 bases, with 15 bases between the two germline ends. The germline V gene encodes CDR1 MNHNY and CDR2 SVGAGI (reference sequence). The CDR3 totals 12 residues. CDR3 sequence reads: CASSPPAGLYTF. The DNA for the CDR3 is TGTGCCAGCAGTCCCCCGGCGGGTCTTTACACCTTC.

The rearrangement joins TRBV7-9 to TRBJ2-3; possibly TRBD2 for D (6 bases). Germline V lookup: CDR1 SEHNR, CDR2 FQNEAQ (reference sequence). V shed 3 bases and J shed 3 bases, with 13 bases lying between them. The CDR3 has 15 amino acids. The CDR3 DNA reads TGTGCCAGCAGCTTGTCGCTAGCGATTACAGATACGCAGTATTTT. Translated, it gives CASSLSLAITDTQYF. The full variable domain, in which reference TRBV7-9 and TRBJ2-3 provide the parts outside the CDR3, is DTGVSQNPRHKITKRGQNVTFRCDPISEHNRLYWYRQTLGQGPEFLTYFQNEAQLEKSRLLSDRFSAERPKGSFSTLEIQRTEQGDSAMYLCASSLSLAITDTQYFGPGTRLTVL.

The CDR3 protein is CASSLDGWRGNTEAFF. In DNA form, the CDR3 reads TGTGCCAGCAGCTTGGATGGTTGGCGCGGTAACACTGAAGCTTTCTTT. The chain uses TRBV5-4 and TRBJ1-1; no clear D. Per germline, CDR1 SGHNT and CDR2 YYREEE (reference sequence). There are 16 residues in the CDR3. V lost 0 bases to trimming and J lost 2 bases, with 14 bases between them.

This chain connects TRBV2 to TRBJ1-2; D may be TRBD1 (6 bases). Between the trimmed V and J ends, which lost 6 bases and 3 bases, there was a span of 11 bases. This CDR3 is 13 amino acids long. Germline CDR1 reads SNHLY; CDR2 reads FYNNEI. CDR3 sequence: CASRATGHYGYTF. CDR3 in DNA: TGTGCCAGCAGAGCCACAGGGCACTATGGCTACACCTTC.

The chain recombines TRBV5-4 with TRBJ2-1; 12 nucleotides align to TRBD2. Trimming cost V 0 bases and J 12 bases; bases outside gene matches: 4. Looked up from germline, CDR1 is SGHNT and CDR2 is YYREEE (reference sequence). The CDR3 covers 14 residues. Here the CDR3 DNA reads TGTGCCAGCAGCTTGGGGACTAGCGGGGCGGGGCAGTTCTTC. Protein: CASSLGTSGAGQFF.

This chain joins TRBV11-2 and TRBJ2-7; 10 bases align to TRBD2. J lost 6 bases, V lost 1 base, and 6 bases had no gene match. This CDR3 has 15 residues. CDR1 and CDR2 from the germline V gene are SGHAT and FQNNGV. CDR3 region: CASSLGRLAGGEQYF. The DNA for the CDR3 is TGTGCCAGCAGCTTAGGGAGACTAGCGGGCGGCGAGCAGTACTTC.

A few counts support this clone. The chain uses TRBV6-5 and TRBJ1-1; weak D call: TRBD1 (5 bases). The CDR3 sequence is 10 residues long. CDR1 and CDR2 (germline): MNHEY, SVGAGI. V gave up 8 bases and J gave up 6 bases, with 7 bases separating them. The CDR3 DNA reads TGTGCCAGCTGGGGCTCTGAAGCTTTCTTT. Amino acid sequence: CASWGSEAFF.

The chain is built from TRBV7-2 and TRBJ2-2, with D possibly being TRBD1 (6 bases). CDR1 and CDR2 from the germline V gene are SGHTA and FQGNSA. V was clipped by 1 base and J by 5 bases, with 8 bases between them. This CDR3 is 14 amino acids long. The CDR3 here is CASSLGRGTGELFF. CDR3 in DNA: TGTGCCAGCAGCTTAGGCAGGGGAACCGGGGAGCTGTTTTTT. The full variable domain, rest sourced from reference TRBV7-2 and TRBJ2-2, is GAGVSQSPSNKVTEKGKDVELRCDPISGHTALYWYRQSLGQGLEFLIYFQGNSAPDKSGLPSDRFSAERTGGSVSTLTIQRTQQEDSAVYLCASSLGRGTGELFFGEGSRLTVL.

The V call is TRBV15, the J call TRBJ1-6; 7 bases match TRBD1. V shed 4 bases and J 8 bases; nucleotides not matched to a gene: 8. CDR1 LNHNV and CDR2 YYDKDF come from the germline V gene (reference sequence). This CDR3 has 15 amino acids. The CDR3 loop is CATSIRQGVDSPLHF. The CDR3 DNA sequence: TGTGCCACCAGCATTCGACAGGGAGTTGATTCACCCCTCCACTTT.

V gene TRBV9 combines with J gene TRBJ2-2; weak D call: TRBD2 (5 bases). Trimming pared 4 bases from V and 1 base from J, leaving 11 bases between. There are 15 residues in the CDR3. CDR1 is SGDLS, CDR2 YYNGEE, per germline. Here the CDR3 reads CASSRTGLNTGELFF. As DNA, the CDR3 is TGTGCCAGCAGCCGAACGGGATTGAACACCGGGGAGCTGTTTTTT. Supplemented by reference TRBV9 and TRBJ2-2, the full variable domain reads DSGVTQTPKHLITATGQRVTLRCSPRSGDLSVYWYQQSLDQGLQFLIQYYNGEERAKGNILERFSAQQFPDLHSELNLSSLELGDSALYFCASSRTGLNTGELFFGEGSRLTVL.

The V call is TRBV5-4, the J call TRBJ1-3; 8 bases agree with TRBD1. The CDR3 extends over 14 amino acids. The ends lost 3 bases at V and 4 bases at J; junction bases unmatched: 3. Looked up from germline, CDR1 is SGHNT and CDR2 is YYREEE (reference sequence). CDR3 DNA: TGTGCCAGCAGCTCGACAGGGGTCGGAAACACCATATATTTT. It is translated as CASSSTGVGNTIYF. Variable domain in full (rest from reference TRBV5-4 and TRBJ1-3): ETGVTQSPTHLIKTRGQQVTLRCSSQSGHNTVSWYQQALGQGPQFIFQYYREEENGRGNFPPRFSGLQFPNYSSELNVNALELDDSALYLCASSSTGVGNTIYFGEGSWLTVV.

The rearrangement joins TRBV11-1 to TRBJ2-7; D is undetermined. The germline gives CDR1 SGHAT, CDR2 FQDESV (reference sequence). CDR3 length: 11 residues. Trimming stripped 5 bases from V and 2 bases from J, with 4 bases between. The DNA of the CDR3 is TGTGCCAGCAGCGGGCCCTACGAGCAGTACTTC. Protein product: CASSGPYEQYF.

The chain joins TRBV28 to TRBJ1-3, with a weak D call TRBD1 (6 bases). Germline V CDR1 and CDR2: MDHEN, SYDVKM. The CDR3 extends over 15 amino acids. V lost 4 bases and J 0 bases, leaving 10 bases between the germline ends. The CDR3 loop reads CASSSTGDSGNTIYF. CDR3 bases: TGTGCCAGCAGTTCGACAGGCGACTCTGGAAACACCATATATTTT.

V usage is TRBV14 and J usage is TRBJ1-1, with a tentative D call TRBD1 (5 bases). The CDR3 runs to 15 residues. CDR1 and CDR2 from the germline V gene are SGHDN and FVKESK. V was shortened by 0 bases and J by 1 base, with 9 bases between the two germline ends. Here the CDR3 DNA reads TGTGCCAGCAGCCAAGAGCGGGGCTGGAACACTGAAGCTTTCTTT. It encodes CASSQERGWNTEAFF. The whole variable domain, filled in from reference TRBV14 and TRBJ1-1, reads EAGVTQFPSHSVIEKGQTVTLRCDPISGHDNLYWYRRVMGKEIKFLLHFVKESKQDESGMPNNRFLAERTGGTYSTLKVQPAELEDSGVYFCASSQERGWNTEAFFGQGTRLTVV.

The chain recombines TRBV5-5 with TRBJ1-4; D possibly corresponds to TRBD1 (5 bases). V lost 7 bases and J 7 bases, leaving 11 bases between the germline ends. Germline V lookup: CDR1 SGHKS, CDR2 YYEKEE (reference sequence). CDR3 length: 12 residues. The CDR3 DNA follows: TGTGCCAGCTACGGGGGTGGTGAAAAACTGTTTTTT. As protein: CASYGGGEKLFF.

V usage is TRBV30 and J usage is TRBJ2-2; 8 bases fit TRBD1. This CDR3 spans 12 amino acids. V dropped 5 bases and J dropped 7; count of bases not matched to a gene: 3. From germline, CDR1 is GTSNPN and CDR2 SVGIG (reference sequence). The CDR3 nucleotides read TGTGCCTGGTCCGACAGGGGCGGGGAGCTGTTTTTT. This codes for CAWSDRGGELFF.

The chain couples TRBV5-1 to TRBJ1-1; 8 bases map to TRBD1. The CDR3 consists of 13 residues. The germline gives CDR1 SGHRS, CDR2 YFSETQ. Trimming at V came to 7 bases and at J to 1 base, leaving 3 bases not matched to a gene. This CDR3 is CASQGQANTEAFF. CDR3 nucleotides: TGCGCCAGCCAGGGACAGGCGAACACTGAAGCTTTCTTT.

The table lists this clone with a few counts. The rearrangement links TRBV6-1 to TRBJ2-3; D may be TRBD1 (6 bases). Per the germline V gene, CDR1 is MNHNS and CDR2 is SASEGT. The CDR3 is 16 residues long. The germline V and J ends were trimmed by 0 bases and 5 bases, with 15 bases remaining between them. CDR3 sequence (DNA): TGTGCCAGCAGTGAAGCCCGGCTAGGGGGTTTAGATACGCAGTATTTT. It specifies CASSEARLGGLDTQYF.

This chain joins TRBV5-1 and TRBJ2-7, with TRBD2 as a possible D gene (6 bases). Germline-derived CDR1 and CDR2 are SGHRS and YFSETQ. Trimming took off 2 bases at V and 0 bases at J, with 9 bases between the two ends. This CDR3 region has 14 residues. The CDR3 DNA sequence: TGCGCCAGCAGCTTTCGGGAGATCTCCTACGAGCAGTACTTC. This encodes CASSFREISYEQYF. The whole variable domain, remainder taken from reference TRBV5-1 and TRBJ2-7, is KAGVTQTPRYLIKTRGQQVTLSCSPISGHRSVSWYQQTPGQGLQFLFEYFSETQRNKGNFPGRFSGRQFSNSRSEMNVSTLELGDSALYLCASSFREISYEQYFGPGTRLTVT.

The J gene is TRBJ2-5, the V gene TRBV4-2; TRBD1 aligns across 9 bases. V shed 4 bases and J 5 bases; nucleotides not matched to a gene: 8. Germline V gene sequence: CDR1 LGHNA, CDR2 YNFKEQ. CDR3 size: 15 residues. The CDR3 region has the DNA TGTGCCAGCAGCCGACCGGGACAGGGAGAGGAGACCCAGTACTTC. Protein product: CASSRPGQGEETQYF.